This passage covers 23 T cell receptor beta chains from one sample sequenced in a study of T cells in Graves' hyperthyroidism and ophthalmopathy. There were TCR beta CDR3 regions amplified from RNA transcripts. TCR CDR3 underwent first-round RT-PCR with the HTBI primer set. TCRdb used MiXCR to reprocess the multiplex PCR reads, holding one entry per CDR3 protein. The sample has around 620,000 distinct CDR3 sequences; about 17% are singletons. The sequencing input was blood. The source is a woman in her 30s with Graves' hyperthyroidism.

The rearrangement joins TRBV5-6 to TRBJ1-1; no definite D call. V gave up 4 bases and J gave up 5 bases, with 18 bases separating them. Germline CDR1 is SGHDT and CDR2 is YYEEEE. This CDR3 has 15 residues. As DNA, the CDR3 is TGTGCCAGCAGCCCCATAACAGAAGGGAGGACTGAAGCTTTCTTT. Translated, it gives CASSPITEGRTEAFF.

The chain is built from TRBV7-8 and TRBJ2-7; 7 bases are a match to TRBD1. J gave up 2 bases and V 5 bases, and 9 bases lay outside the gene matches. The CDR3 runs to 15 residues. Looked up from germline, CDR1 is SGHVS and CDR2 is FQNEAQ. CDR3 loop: CASSARQGTAYEQYF. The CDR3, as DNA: TGTGCCAGCAGCGCCCGACAGGGTACGGCCTACGAGCAGTACTTC. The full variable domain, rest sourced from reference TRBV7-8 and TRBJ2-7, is GAGVSQSPRYKVAKRGQDVALRCDPISGHVSLFWYQQALGQGPEFLTYFQNEAQLDKSGLPSDRFFAERPEGSVSTLKIQRTQQEDSAVYLCASSARQGTAYEQYFGPGTRLTVT.

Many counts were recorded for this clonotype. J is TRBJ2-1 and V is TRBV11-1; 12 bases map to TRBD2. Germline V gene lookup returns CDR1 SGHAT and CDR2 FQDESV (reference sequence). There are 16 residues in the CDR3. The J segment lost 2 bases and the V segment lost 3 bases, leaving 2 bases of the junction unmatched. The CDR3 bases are TGTGCCAGCAGCTTGCTAGCGGGAGGGACCTACAATGAGCAGTTCTTC. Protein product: CASSLLAGGTYNEQFF.

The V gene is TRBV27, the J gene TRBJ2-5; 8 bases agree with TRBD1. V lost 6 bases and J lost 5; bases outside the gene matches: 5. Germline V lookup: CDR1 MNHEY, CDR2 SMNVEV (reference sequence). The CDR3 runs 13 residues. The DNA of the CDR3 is TGTGCCAGCAGCGGACAGGGTATTGAGACCCAGTACTTC. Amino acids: CASSGQGIETQYF.

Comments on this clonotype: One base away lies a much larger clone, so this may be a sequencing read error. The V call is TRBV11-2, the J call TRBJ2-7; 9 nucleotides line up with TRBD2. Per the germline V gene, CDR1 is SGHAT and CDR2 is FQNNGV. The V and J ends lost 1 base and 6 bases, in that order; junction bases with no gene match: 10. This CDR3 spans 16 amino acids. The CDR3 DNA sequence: TGTGCCAGCAGCTTAGGGGAGCGGGAGGTCTCTGGCGAGCAGTACTTC. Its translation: CASSLGEREVSGEQYF.

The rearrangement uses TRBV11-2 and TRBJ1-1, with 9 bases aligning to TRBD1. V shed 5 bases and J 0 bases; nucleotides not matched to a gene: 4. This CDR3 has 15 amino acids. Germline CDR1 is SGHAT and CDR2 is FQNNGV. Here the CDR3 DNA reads TGTGCCAGCAGCCCACGGACAGGGGTGAACACTGAAGCTTTCTTT. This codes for CASSPRTGVNTEAFF. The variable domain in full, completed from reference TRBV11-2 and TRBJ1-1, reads EAGVAQSPRYKIIEKRQSVAFWCNPISGHATLYWYQQILGQGPKLLIQFQNNGVVDDSQLPKDRFSAERLKGVDSTLKIQPAKLEDSAVYLCASSPRTGVNTEAFFGQGTRLTVV.

In DNA, the CDR3 is TGTGCCAGCAGCGACGGCTCGGTTAGCAATCAGCCCCAGCATTTT. Its protein is CASSDGSVSNQPQHF. This chain joins TRBV9 and TRBJ1-5; unclear D gene. V lost 3 bases, J lost 0 bases, and 10 bases lay in between. In germline, CDR1 is SGDLS, CDR2 YYNGEE. CDR3 length: 15 residues.

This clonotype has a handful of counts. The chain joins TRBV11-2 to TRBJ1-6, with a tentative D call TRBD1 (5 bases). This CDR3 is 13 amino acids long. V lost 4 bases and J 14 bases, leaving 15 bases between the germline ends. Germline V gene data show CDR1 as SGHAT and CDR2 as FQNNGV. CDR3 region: CASSSGLPSTLHF. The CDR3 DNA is TGTGCCAGCAGCTCAGGGTTACCGTCCACCCTCCACTTT.

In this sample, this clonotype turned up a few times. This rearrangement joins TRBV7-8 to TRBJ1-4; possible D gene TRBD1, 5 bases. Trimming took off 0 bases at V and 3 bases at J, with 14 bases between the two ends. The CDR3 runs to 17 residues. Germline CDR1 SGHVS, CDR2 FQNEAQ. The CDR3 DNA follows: TGTGCCAGCAGCTTAGCGCCTGGGGCGGAGGCTAATGAAAAACTGTTTTTT. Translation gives CASSLAPGAEANEKLFF.

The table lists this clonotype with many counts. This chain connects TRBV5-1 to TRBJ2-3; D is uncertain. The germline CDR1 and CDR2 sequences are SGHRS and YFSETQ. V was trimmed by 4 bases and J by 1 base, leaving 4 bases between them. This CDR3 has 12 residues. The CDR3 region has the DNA TGCGCCAGCAGCGGCCGCACAGATACGCAGTATTTT. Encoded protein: CASSGRTDTQYF.

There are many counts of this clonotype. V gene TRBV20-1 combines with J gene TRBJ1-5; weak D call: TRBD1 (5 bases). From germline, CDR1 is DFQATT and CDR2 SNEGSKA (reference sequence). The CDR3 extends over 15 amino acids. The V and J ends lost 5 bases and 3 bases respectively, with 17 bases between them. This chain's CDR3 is CSAPPRDSFNQPQHF. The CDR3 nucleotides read TGCAGTGCTCCGCCTCGAGACAGCTTCAATCAGCCCCAGCATTTT.

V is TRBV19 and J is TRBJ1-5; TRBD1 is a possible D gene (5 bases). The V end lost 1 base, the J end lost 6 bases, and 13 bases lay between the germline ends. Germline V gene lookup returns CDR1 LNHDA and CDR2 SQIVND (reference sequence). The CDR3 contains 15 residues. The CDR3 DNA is TGTGCCAGTAGTATAGGTCGGGAGGGGACTCAGCCCCAGCATTTT. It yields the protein CASSIGREGTQPQHF. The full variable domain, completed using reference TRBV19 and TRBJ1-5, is DGGITQSPKYLFRKEGQNVTLSCEQNLNHDAMYWYRQDPGQGLRLIYYSQIVNDFQKGDIAEGYSVSREKKESFPLTVTSAQKNPTAFYLCASSIGREGTQPQHFGDGTRLSIL.

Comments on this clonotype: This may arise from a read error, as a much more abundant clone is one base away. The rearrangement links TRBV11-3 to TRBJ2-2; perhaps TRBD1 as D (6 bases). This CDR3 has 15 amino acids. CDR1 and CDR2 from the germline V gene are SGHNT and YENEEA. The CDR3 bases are TGTGCCAACAGCTCACAGGGTGGTCATTCCGGGGAGCTGTTTTTT. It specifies CANSSQGGHSGELFF.

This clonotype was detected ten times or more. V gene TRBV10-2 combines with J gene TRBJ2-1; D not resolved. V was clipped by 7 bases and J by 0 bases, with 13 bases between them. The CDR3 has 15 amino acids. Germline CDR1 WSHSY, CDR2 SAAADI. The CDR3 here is CASTNTQSSYNEQFF. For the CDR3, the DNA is TGCGCCAGCACCAATACACAGAGCTCCTACAATGAGCAGTTCTTC.

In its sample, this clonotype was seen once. CDR3 amino acids: CASSQEQSFTDTQYF. The CDR3 bases are TGCGCCAGCAGCCAAGAACAGTCTTTCACAGATACGCAGTATTTT. The chain uses TRBV4-3 and TRBJ2-3, with no clear D. The CDR3 has 15 residues. Germline CDR1 reads LGHNA; CDR2 reads YSLEER. Deletions cut 0 bases from V and 2 bases from J, with 9 bases between.

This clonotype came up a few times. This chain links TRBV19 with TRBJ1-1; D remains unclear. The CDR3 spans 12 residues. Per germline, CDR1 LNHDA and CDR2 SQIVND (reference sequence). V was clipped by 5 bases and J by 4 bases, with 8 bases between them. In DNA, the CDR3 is TGTGCCAGTAGTCCTTTTGGCACTGAAGCTTTCTTT. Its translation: CASSPFGTEAFF.

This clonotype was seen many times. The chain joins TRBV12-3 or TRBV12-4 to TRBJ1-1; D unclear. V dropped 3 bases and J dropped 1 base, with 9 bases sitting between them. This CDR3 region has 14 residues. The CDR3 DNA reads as TGTGCCAGCAGTTTCCCCCGGGGGAACACTGAAGCTTTCTTT. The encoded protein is CASSFPRGNTEAFF.

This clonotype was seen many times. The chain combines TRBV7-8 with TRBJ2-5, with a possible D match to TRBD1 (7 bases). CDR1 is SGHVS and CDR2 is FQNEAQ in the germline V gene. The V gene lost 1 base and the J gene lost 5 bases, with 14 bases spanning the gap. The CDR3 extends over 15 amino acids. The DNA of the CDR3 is TGTGCCAGCAGCTTAGTGGAGGGGGCCGTGGAGACCCAGTACTTC. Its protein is CASSLVEGAVETQYF.

As DNA, the CDR3 is TGTGCCAGCAGCCAAGATATAGGACTAGCGGGTCAAGAGACCCAGTACTTC. Protein sequence: CASSQDIGLAGQETQYF. V usage is TRBV14 and J usage is TRBJ2-5; 11 bases match TRBD2. The germline CDR1 and CDR2 sequences are SGHDN and FVKESK. V lost 0 bases, J lost 2 bases, and 5 bases stayed unmatched. CDR3 size: 17 residues.

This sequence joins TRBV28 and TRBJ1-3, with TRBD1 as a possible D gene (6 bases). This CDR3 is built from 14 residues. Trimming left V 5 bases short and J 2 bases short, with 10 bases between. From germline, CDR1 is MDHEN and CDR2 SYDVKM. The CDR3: CASSPGTPGNTIYF. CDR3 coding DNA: TGTGCCAGCAGTCCCGGGACACCTGGAAACACCATATATTTT.

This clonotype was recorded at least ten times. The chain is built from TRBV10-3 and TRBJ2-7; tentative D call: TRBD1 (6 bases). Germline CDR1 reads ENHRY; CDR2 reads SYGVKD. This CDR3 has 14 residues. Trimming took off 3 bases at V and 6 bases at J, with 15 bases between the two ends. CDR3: CAISDVGARGEQYF. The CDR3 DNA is TGTGCCATCAGTGACGTGGGGGCAAGAGGCGAGCAGTACTTC.

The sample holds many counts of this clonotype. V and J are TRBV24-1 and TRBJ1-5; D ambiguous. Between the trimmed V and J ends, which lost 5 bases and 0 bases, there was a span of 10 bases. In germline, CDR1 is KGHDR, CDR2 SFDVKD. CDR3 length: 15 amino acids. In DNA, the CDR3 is TGTGCCACCAGTGGACTAACAGATAGCAATCAGCCCCAGCATTTT. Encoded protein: CATSGLTDSNQPQHF.

DNA for the CDR3: TGTGCCAGCAGACCCCAACAGGGACCCATCAATCAGCCCCAGCATTTT. Translated, it gives CASRPQQGPINQPQHF. The chain uses TRBV6-2 or TRBV6-3 and TRBJ1-5; D possibly corresponds to TRBD1 (6 bases). The germline V and J ends were trimmed by 6 bases and 3 bases, with 18 bases remaining between them. The CDR3 has 16 residues. In germline, CDR1 is MNHEY, CDR2 SVGEGT.